Listed below are T cell receptor beta chains from one sample, sequenced in a study of cytomegalovirus exposure and HLA in healthy donors. Sequenced by immunoSEQ multiplex PCR; TCRdb stores in-frame clones only, minus some. The sample shows 200,000 or so clones, 80% to 85% of them seen only once. Sequenced input: PBMCs. These TCRs come from a boy aged 10-17 years in good health and CMV-seronegative. Both conserved end residues are part of each CDR3.

CDR3: CASSLARSLLSSYNEQFF; J: TRBJ2-1; V: TRBV5-1
CDR3: CASSPSTRGLNSPLHF; J: TRBJ1-6; V: TRBV5-1
CDR3: CASSLDSSSNYGYTF; J: TRBJ1-2; V: TRBV7-6
CDR3: CASSSGTVRIEAFF; J: TRBJ1-1; V: TRBV5-6
CDR3: CASSLGTGFSPLHF; J: TRBJ1-6; V: TRBV27
CDR3: CASSPKAGSIREKLFF; J: TRBJ1-4; V: TRBV6-6
CDR3: CASSPREQGGTYGYTF; J: TRBJ1-2; V: TRBV18
CDR3: CARGPFSGVQNTGELFF; J: TRBJ2-2; V: TRBV9
CDR3: CASSRNRGDTGELFF; J: TRBJ2-2; V: TRBV9
CDR3: CAWSVLLATGELFF; J: TRBJ2-2; V: TRBV30
CDR3: CASSYAGIQYF; J: TRBJ2-4; V: TRBV6-6
CDR3: CAIRSVGGGVSEQYF; J: TRBJ2-7; V: TRBV10-3
CDR3: CASISVAPSYGYTF; J: TRBJ1-2; V: TRBV7-9
CDR3: CASSLRISGVHTGELFF; J: TRBJ2-2; V: TRBV13
CDR3: CASSPGGQGHQPQHF; J: TRBJ1-5; V: TRBV19
CDR3: CASRGGSRTEAFF; J: TRBJ1-1; V: TRBV27
CDR3: CASSPRGTGELFF; J: TRBJ2-2; V: TRBV14
CDR3: CSVGWGGNEQYF; J: TRBJ2-7; V: TRBV29-1
CDR3: CASSYSTGRNTEAFF; J: TRBJ1-1; V: TRBV6-5
CDR3: CASSEMGAGGTGELFF; J: TRBJ2-2; V: TRBV25-1
CDR3: CASSHGRRVAYEQYF; J: TRBJ2-7; V: TRBV27
CDR3: CASSLPSGGWARSEDGQYF; J: TRBJ2-7; V: TRBV28
CDR3: CASSPTGTTEAFF; J: TRBJ1-1; V: TRBV27
CDR3: CASSRTGSWLEVGYTF; J: TRBJ1-2; V: TRBV7-9
CDR3: CASSGGQGKNSPLHF; J: TRBJ1-6; V: TRBV9
CDR3: CASSVAPPGGSSYNEQFF; J: TRBJ2-1; V: TRBV9
CDR3: CASRSDRGEEAFF; J: TRBJ1-1; V: TRBV28
CDR3: CASSTGKANYGYTF; J: TRBJ1-2; V: TRBV23-1
CDR3: CASSDRDQNTEAFF; J: TRBJ1-1; V: TRBV6-5
CDR3: CSTTGFRGYTF; J: TRBJ1-2; V: TRBV29-1
CDR3: CASSYSVTSTDTQYF; J: TRBJ2-3; V: TRBV6-6
CDR3: CASSLESSYTDTQYF; J: TRBJ2-3; V: TRBV7-2
CDR3: CAWTARVGEQYF; J: TRBJ2-7; V: TRBV30
CDR3: CASSLTGETEAFF; J: TRBJ1-1; V: TRBV2